This T cell receptor beta chain was sequenced for a study of blood T cells in healthy people across ages. Germline V gene data show CDR1 as MNHNY and CDR2 as SVGAGI (reference sequence). This CDR3 is built from 14 residues. The J segment lost 3 bases and the V segment lost 6 bases, leaving 6 bases of the junction unmatched. A J-beta primer mix and a sample-barcoded 5' primer were used in a second PCR of about 7 to 12 cycles. A single record per CDR3 protein comes from TCRdb applying MiXCR to the 5' RACE reads. Here the sample spans almost 550,000 distinct CDR3 sequences, around 24% being singletons. Findings and caveats of the study: A conclusive naive versus antigen-experienced comparison was prevented by the unsorted PBMCs. A greater number of naive CD4+ cells and higher diversity distinguished long-lived donors from aged donors.

This clonotype has more than one count but fewer than ten. What it binds is not known. Drawing of peripheral blood yielded about 9.7 milliliters from each donor. This sample also belongs to another study, concerning T cells of mothers and their children. Turning to that study: cDNA was synthesized from all extracted RNA at approximately 1.5 ug per reaction.

Sequences were obtained from blood. V gene TRBV6-6 combines with J gene TRBJ1-2, with TRBD1 matching over 8 bases. The receptor was derived from a boy between 10 and 17 years old in good health. The CDR3 loop is CASSGTGVDYGYTF. CDR3 nucleotide sequence: TGTGCCAGCAGCGGGACAGGCGTTGACTATGGCTACACCTTC.